The rows below give T cell receptor beta chains drawn from one sample of a study of spatial heterogeneity in lung cancer. From the 5' RACE reads, TCRdb called clonotypes with MiXCR, one entry per CDR3 protein. The profile shows some 100,000 distinct CDR3 sequences, roughly 10% of them singletons. The sample consisted of PBMCs, taken at surgery. The receptors derive from a male donor with early-stage non-small cell lung cancer. Both conserved end residues are trimmed from each CDR3. Clone size is not always given. Where it is, it says once, few, many or a class for expanded clones.

clone size: many
V gene: TRBV7-7
CDR3 protein: ADDTPGGSSGQAF

clone size: few
V gene: TRBV20-1
CDR3 protein: SARSLGRGSSYEQY

clone size: many
V gene: TRBV28
CDR3 protein: ASSPLGQGRDEQF

clone size: many
V gene: TRBV29-1
CDR3 protein: SVDLAGITDTQY

clone size: NA
V gene: TRBV6-1
CDR3 protein: ASRARLVGDEQF

clone size: NA
V gene: TRBV3-1
CDR3 protein: ASSQGGVNSPLH

clone size: many
V gene: TRBV10-3
CDR3 protein: AITADRGDGNTIY

clone size: few
V gene: TRBV9
CDR3 protein: ASSGSGTGGIGQF

clone size: NA
V gene: TRBV7-6
CDR3 protein: ASSQDAGGTGELF

clone size: few
V gene: TRBV11-2
CDR3 protein: ASSLGLADSGTQY

clone size: many
V gene: TRBV12-2
CDR3 protein: ASRLVVSTAMNTEAF

clone size: few
V gene: TRBV2
CDR3 protein: ASNRLVSSYEQY

clone size: NA
V gene: TRBV4-2
CDR3 protein: ASSQDGGLYEQY

clone size: NA
V gene: TRBV12-3/TRBV12-4
CDR3 protein: ASSPGGDIYTEAF

clone size: few
V gene: TRBV20-1
CDR3 protein: SARMSVNYGYT

clone size: many
V gene: TRBV29-1
CDR3 protein: SVEGIVGDEQF

clone size: few
V gene: TRBV24-1
CDR3 protein: ATSDPSYNEQF

clone size: NA
V gene: TRBV5-4
CDR3 protein: ASSPSPGEEKLF

clone size: few
V gene: TRBV7-3
CDR3 protein: ASSLTPSGANVLT

clone size: few
V gene: TRBV10-3
CDR3 protein: AISESDGSYEQY

clone size: many
V gene: TRBV6-5
CDR3 protein: ASRRQGAENTGELF

clone size: few
V gene: TRBV5-5
CDR3 protein: ASSLRGIYEQY

clone size: many
V gene: TRBV4-2
CDR3 protein: ASSQELDFNGELF

clone size: many
V gene: TRBV29-1
CDR3 protein: SVVTTAPYEQY

clone size: many
V gene: TRBV12-3/TRBV12-4
CDR3 protein: ASRARGTGGTEAF

clone size: few
V gene: TRBV5-4
CDR3 protein: ASSPGTVSGNTIY

clone size: NA
V gene: TRBV12-3/TRBV12-4
CDR3 protein: ASSSSGTGNEKLF

clone size: few
V gene: TRBV29-1
CDR3 protein: SVDLGTDEQF

clone size: few
V gene: TRBV2
CDR3 protein: ASMTAVETQY